This T cell receptor (beta chain) was observed in a study of tumor-infiltrating lymphocytes in primary liver carcinoma. Whole-study context: Staging of the tumors gave T1-T3 N0M0, with widths of roughly 4.2 to 10 cm. About 3.65 to 8 million productive TCRbeta reads were obtained from the samples, with similar numbers across tissue types. General study points: The study found tumor-adjacent and tumor-blood pairs overlapped less than tumor region pairs.

A single count supports this clonotype. Its antigen is unidentified. At one of its ends the junction is not consistent with the germline gene, which may arise from a read error. Germline V gene sequence: CDR1 MNHEY, CDR2 SVGEGT. The CDR3 has 13 amino acids. DNA and RNA were both co-extracted from around 20-30 mg of bulk tissue that had not been sorted. The researchers produced TCR beta cDNA from 400 to 650 ng total RNA with a constant-region primer. Modified slightly, ARM-PCR produced TCR beta libraries over three nested multiplex PCR rounds. It was with TRBV1-TRBV30 forward primers and a C-beta reverse primer that the first two PCR rounds were run, at approximately 9 cycles each. A single record per CDR3 protein comes from TCRdb applying MiXCR to the multiplex PCR reads. Here the sample spans approximately 190,000 distinct CDR3 sequences, about 82% being singletons.

The chain uses TRBV6-2 or TRBV6-3 and TRBJ1-1; unclear D gene. The clonotype comes from a middle-aged man with primary liver carcinoma and hepatitis B virus infection. Input material: tumor tissue from primary liver carcinoma. The DNA of the CDR3 is TGTGCCAGCAGTTGCTCCGAGAACACTAAAGCTTTCTTT. Translation: CASSCSENTKAFF.